This TCR beta chain was captured in a study of T cells expressing NK-cell markers. Whole-study findings and limits: Of CD8+ T cells, about 1.0-7.5% belonged to dominant NKG2C+ clonotypes in five to seven donors. Four donors showed these clonotypes also leading the CD3+CD56-NKG2C+ fraction.

Details on this clonotype: As yet, its antigen is unknown.

This CDR3 is 18 amino acids long. Germline assignment: CDR1 SGHVS and CDR2 FQNEAQ. Using the 5' RACE reads, TCRdb records one entry per CDR3 protein without DNA. This sample contains under 500,000 distinct CDR3 sequences. The chain recombines TRBV7-8 with TRBJ2-2; TCRdb calls TRBD2, which cannot be checked without DNA. The sample taken for sequencing was blood T cells: a sorted CD56 or NKG2C T cell subset, CD4+ or CD8+ T cells, or bulk PBMC T cells (not recorded which). This TCR derives from a woman aged 18-70 years in good health. This chain's CDR3 is CASSPQGGRTANTGELFF.